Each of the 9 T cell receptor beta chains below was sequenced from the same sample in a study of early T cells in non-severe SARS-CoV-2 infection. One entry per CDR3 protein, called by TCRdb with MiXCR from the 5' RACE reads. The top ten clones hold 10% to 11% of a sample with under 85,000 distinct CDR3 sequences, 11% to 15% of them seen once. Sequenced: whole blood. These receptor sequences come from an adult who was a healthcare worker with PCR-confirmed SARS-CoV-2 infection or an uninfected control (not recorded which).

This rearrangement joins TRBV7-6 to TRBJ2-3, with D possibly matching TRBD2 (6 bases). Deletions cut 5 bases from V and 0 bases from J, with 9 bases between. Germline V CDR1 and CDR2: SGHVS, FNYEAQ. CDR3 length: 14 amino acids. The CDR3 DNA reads TGTGCCAGCAGCCATGGGACTAGCACAGATACGCAGTATTTT. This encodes CASSHGTSTDTQYF.

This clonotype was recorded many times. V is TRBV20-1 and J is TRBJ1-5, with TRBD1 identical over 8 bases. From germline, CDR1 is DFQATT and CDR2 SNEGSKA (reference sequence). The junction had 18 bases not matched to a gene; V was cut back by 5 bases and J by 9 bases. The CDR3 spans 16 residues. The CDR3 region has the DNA TGCAGTGCTTCGGACGTCGGACAGGGCCCTTCTGTGCCCCAGCATTTT. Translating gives CSASDVGQGPSVPQHF.

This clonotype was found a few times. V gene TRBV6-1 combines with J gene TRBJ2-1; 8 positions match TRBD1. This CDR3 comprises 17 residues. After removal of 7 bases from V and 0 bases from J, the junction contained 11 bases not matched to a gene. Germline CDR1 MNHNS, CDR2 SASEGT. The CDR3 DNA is TGTGCCAGCACCCCCCAGGGGGCCTCGAGCTCCTACAATGAGCAGTTCTTC. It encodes CASTPQGASSSYNEQFF.

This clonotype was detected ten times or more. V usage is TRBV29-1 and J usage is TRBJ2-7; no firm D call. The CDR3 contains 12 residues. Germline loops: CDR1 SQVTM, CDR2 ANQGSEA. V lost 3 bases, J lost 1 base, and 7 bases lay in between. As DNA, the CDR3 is TGCAGCGTTGACCCATCGTCCTACGAGCAGTACTTC. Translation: CSVDPSSYEQYF.

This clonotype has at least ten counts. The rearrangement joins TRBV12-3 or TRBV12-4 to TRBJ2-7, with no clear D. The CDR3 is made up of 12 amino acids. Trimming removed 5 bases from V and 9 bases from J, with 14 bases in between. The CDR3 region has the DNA TGTGCCAGCAGTCTCCGAGGTGTAGGGCAGTACTTC. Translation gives CASSLRGVGQYF.

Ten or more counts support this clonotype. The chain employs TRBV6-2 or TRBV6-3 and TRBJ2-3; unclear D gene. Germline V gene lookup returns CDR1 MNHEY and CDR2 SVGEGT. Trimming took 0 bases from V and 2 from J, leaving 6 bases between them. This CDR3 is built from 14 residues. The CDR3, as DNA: TGTGCCAGCAGTTACTCAGTGGACACAGATACGCAGTATTTT. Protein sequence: CASSYSVDTDTQYF.

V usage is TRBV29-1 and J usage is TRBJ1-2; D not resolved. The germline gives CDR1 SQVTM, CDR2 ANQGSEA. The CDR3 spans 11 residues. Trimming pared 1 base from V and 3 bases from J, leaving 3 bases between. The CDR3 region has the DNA TGCAGCGTTGAAGCTTACTATGGCTACACCTTC. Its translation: CSVEAYYGYTF.

CDR3 loop: CASGAASTDTQYF. CDR3 DNA: TGTGCCTCCGGTGCGGCGTCCACAGATACGCAGTATTTT. The chain links TRBV10-3 to TRBJ2-3; no clear D gene. The CDR3 totals 13 residues. The V end was cut by 11 bases, the J end by 2 bases, with 14 bases between. CDR1 and CDR2 from the germline V gene are ENHRY and SYGVKD.

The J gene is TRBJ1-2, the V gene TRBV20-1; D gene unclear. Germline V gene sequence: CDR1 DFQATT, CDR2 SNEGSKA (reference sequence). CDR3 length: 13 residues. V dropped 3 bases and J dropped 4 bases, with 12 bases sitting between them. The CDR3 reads CSASSGIIYGYTF. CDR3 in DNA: TGCAGTGCTAGTTCGGGGATAATCTATGGCTACACCTTC.